Each of the 19 T cell receptor beta chains below was sequenced from the same sample in a study of beta chain features in type 1 diabetes. Study conclusions and caveats: In every one of the four CD4+ subsets, TCRB CDR3s were moderately but significantly shorter in Type 1 diabetes patients.

These receptors' antigens are unknown. The sequenced template was cDNA made from the entire isolated RNA. The table came from immunoSEQ multiplex PCR; TCRdb's copy has only in-frame clones and leaves some out. The profile shows 600,000 or so clones, around an eighth of them singletons. The sequenced sample was naive CD4+ T cells from blood. Receptors originate from a man aged 25-40 years with type 1 diabetes.

There are a few counts of this clone. The chain couples TRBV10-3 to TRBJ2-3; the match to TRBD1 covers 7 bases. Germline trimming cut 11 bases from V and 2 bases from J; bases unmatched to any gene: 4. There are 12 residues in the CDR3. The germline V gene has CDR1 ENHRY and CDR2 SYGVKD. CDR3 loop: CALGQDTDTQYF. CDR3 coding DNA: TGTGCCCTCGGACAGGACACAGATACGCAGTATTTT.

A remark on this clone: Other nucleotide sequences in the sample specify the same CDR3. This chain links TRBV27 with TRBJ1-1; D ambiguous. The germline gives CDR1 MNHEY, CDR2 SMNVEV (reference sequence). The V and J ends lost 1 base and 1 base respectively, with 4 bases between them. This CDR3 spans 13 amino acids. CDR3 sequence: CASSLWGNTEAFF. The CDR3 region has the DNA TGTGCCAGCAGTTTATGGGGGAACACTGAAGCTTTCTTT.

The rearrangement joins TRBV13 to TRBJ1-6; no clear D. Trimming shortened V by 2 bases and J by 0 bases, and 8 bases separated the two germline ends. The germline CDR1 and CDR2 sequences are PRHDT and FYEKMQ (reference sequence). The CDR3 has 16 amino acids. DNA of the CDR3: TGTGCCAGCAGCTTATACCCAAGCTCCTATAATTCACCCCTCCACTTT. It translates to CASSLYPSSYNSPLHF.

This chain uses TRBV13 with TRBJ2-1, with 9 bases identical to TRBD2. Germline CDR1 and CDR2: PRHDT and FYEKMQ (reference sequence). Losses at the gene ends were 2 bases for V and 5 bases for J; bases not matched to a gene: 4. The CDR3 totals 15 residues. The CDR3 DNA follows: TGTGCCAGCAGCTTACAGCGGGGGGCGAACAATGAGCAGTTCTTC. Translated, it gives CASSLQRGANNEQFF.

The chain uses TRBV13 and TRBJ2-7; 8 nucleotides agree with TRBD2. From germline, CDR1 is PRHDT and CDR2 FYEKMQ (reference sequence). CDR3 length equals 14 residues. With V trimmed by 4 bases and J by 6 bases, 8 bases remained unmatched. CDR3 in amino acids: CASSSPGGVLEQYF. For the CDR3, the DNA is TGTGCCAGCAGCTCCCCGGGGGGGGTGCTCGAGCAGTACTTC.

V usage is TRBV7-2 and J usage is TRBJ2-3; no definite D call. There are 12 residues in the CDR3. Germline CDR1 is SGHTA and CDR2 is FQGNSA. Trimming removed 8 bases at V and 6 bases at J, with 12 bases between. CDR3 nucleotide sequence: TGTGCCAGCTCCATTAATATGGATACGCAGTATTTT. It specifies CASSINMDTQYF. Together with reference TRBV7-2 and TRBJ2-3, the CDR3 gives the full variable domain: GAGVSQSPSNKVTEKGKDVELRCDPISGHTALYWYRQSLGQGLEFLIYFQGNSAPDKSGLPSDRFSAERTGGSVSTLTIQRTQQEDSAVYLCASSINMDTQYFGPGTRLTVL.

This clone was seen a few times. J is TRBJ2-2 and V is TRBV6-5; unclear D gene. V was pared by 7 bases and J by 0 bases, with 9 bases between. The CDR3 extends over 14 amino acids. Germline V CDR1 and CDR2: MNHEY, SVGAGI. Here the CDR3 reads CASTQLANTGELFF. The CDR3 region has the DNA TGTGCCAGCACGCAATTAGCGAACACCGGGGAGCTGTTTTTT.

This clone was counted between two and nine times. This sequence joins TRBV27 and TRBJ1-5, with no clear D. Germline values: CDR1 MNHEY, CDR2 SMNVEV (reference sequence). V was clipped by 4 bases and J by 3 bases, with 10 bases between them. There are 14 residues in the CDR3. The CDR3 nucleotides are TGTGCCAGCAGTTCCCGGGCCAACAATCAGCCCCAGCATTTT. Its translation is CASSSRANNQPQHF.

This clone was seen a handful of times. This sequence joins TRBV11-1 and TRBJ2-3; TRBD1 matches 7 bases. The V and J ends lost 4 bases and 0 bases, in that order; junction bases with no gene match: 7. CDR3 length equals 16 residues. The germline V gene encodes CDR1 SGHAT and CDR2 FQDESV (reference sequence). CDR3 nucleotide sequence: TGTGCCAGCAGCTCCGACCGGACAGGAAGCACAGATACGCAGTATTTT. It translates to CASSSDRTGSTDTQYF.

This clone has a handful of counts. The chain employs TRBV29-1 and TRBJ1-3, with D possibly being TRBD1 (5 bases). The CDR3 has 16 residues. Trimming left V 2 bases short and J 0 bases short, with 14 bases between. From germline, CDR1 is SQVTM and CDR2 ANQGSEA. CDR3 loop: CSVESQGLPSGNTIYF. CDR3 DNA: TGCAGCGTTGAATCCCAGGGACTGCCCTCTGGAAACACCATATATTTT. Full variable domain (remainder filled in from reference TRBV29-1 and TRBJ1-3): SAVISQKPSRDICQRGTSLTIQCQVDSQVTMMFWYRQQPGQSLTLIATANQGSEATYESGFVIDKFPISRPNLTFSTLTVSNMSPEDSSIYLCSVESQGLPSGNTIYFGEGSWLTVV.

This clone was seen a handful of times. The V gene is TRBV7-2, the J gene TRBJ1-5; possibly TRBD1 for D (6 bases). The CDR3 runs 14 residues. The germline CDR1 and CDR2 sequences are SGHTA and FQGNSA. Trimming cost V 2 bases and J 4 bases, with 9 bases left between them. Here the CDR3 reads CASSLTGRNQPQHF. As DNA, the CDR3 is TGTGCCAGCAGCTTAACAGGGCGTAATCAGCCCCAGCATTTT.

The rearrangement links TRBV7-2 to TRBJ1-2; D call uncertain. The germline V gene encodes CDR1 SGHTA and CDR2 FQGNSA. The CDR3 is made up of 13 amino acids. The V end lost 1 base, the J end lost 4 bases, and 7 bases lay between the germline ends. This CDR3 reads CASSLEGGYGYTF. CDR3 nucleotide sequence: TGTGCCAGCAGCTTAGAAGGAGGCTATGGCTACACCTTC.

The sample holds a few counts of this clone. This chain connects TRBV5-8 to TRBJ2-7; a possible D gene is TRBD1 (6 bases). Germline assignment: CDR1 SGHTS and CDR2 YDEGEE. This CDR3 contains 14 residues. Deletions cut 2 bases from V and 2 bases from J, with 11 bases between. The CDR3 sequence: CASSFSGTTYEQYF. The CDR3 DNA follows: TGTGCCAGCAGCTTTTCCGGGACAACCTACGAGCAGTACTTC.

This clone has a handful of counts. This chain joins TRBV4-3 and TRBJ2-1; TRBD2 might be the D (5 bases). Between the trimmed V and J ends, which lost 0 bases and 9 bases, there was a span of 18 bases. The CDR3 contains 16 residues. CDR1 and CDR2 (germline): LGHNA, YSLEER. The CDR3 loop is CASSQESRKAAGEQFF. The CDR3 DNA is TGCGCCAGCAGCCAAGAATCGCGGAAGGCGGCGGGTGAGCAGTTCTTC.

The rearrangement links TRBV7-2 to TRBJ2-5; TRBD1 aligns across 7 bases. Looked up from germline, CDR1 is SGHTA and CDR2 is FQGNSA. J lost 5 bases, V lost 2 bases, and 8 bases had no gene match. The CDR3 extends over 15 amino acids. CDR3 sequence reads: CASSLQQGIPETQYF. The CDR3 bases are TGTGCCAGCAGCTTACAACAGGGGATCCCGGAGACCCAGTACTTC.

This clone came up a few times. The chain recombines TRBV29-1 with TRBJ1-2; 10 bases map to TRBD1. Trimming at V came to 6 bases and at J to 3 bases, leaving 7 bases not matched to a gene. In germline, CDR1 is SQVTM, CDR2 ANQGSEA. This CDR3 comprises 14 residues. CDR3 protein: CSVGRDRGHYGYTF. As DNA, the CDR3 is TGCAGCGTAGGCCGGGACAGGGGACACTATGGCTACACCTTC.

This clone was picked up a small number of times. This sequence joins TRBV6-5 and TRBJ1-2; no firm D call. V lost 7 bases to trimming and J lost 8 bases, with 23 bases between them. The CDR3 covers 15 residues. Looked up from germline, CDR1 is MNHEY and CDR2 is SVGAGI. CDR3 bases: TGTGCCAGCACCAAAGCCGGTCAGAGTCCTTCGGGCTACACCTTC. Amino acid sequence: CASTKAGQSPSGYTF.

This clone was counted a few times. This chain joins TRBV5-1 and TRBJ2-1; a weak D match, TRBD2 (6 bases). CDR1 and CDR2 from the germline V gene are SGHRS and YFSETQ. This CDR3 has 14 residues. V was pared by 4 bases and J by 5 bases, with 13 bases between. In nucleotides, the CDR3 is TGCGCCAGCAGCACAGGAGGGGCCGACAATGAGCAGTTCTTC. The encoded protein is CASSTGGADNEQFF.

The rearrangement joins TRBV13 to TRBJ1-4; D not resolved. The V and J ends lost 5 bases and 4 bases respectively, with 14 bases between them. The CDR3 is made up of 15 amino acids. From germline, CDR1 is PRHDT and CDR2 FYEKMQ (reference sequence). The CDR3 here is CASSLRAYLNEKLFF. CDR3 nucleotide sequence: TGTGCCAGCAGCCTAAGGGCCTATCTTAATGAAAAACTGTTTTTT.